Following are 20 T cell receptor beta chains from one sample sequenced in a study of T-cell memory formation after mild COVID-19. TCRdb analysed the 5' RACE reads with MiXCR anew, one entry per CDR3 protein. The sample has some 180,000 distinct CDR3 sequences, roughly 13% seen once. The sequenced sample was PBMCs or a T cell subset sorted from them (not recorded which). All receptors come from a man aged 18-30 years who had mild COVID-19 (a few samples of this study predate the infection). Cell type and time point are not known.

The chain uses TRBV29-1 and TRBJ1-4; D unclear. From germline, CDR1 is SQVTM and CDR2 ANQGSEA. This CDR3 has 14 amino acids. V was trimmed by 2 bases and J by 5 bases, leaving 12 bases between them. The CDR3 spells CSVESGRLNEKLFF. The CDR3 coding sequence is TGCAGCGTTGAATCGGGCAGGTTGAATGAAAAACTGTTTTTT.

This clonotype was detected many times. The chain is built from TRBV5-5 and TRBJ2-3; D might be TRBD2 (5 bases). Germline V gives CDR1 SGHKS, CDR2 YYEKEE (reference sequence). V lost 0 bases and J lost 6, with 5 bases in between. The CDR3 runs 12 residues. Written as DNA, the CDR3 is TGTGCCAGCAGCTTGGAGCGGGATACGCAGTATTTT. Translation gives CASSLERDTQYF.

This clonotype was seen ten or more times. The V and J genes are TRBV6-2 or TRBV6-3 and TRBJ2-1, with 12 bases lining up with TRBD2. Germline assignment: CDR1 MNHEY and CDR2 SVGEGT. This CDR3 comprises 15 residues. The V and J ends lost 6 bases and 6 bases, in that order; junction bases with no gene match: 6. CDR3 nucleotides: TGTGCCAGCAGCCCAAGGACTAGCGGGGCCAATGAGCAGTTCTTC. Residues: CASSPRTSGANEQFF.

This clonotype turned up a few times. The CDR3 nucleotides read TGTGCCAGCAGCTTAGTGGGACAGGGGACCGGGGAGCTGTTTTTT. This sequence encodes CASSLVGQGTGELFF. The V call is TRBV7-8, the J call TRBJ2-2, with 10 bases matching TRBD1. CDR1 and CDR2 (germline): SGHVS, FQNEAQ. J was trimmed by 5 bases and V by 1 base; bases with no gene match: 1. The CDR3 is made up of 15 amino acids. The full variable domain, completed using reference TRBV7-8 and TRBJ2-2, is GAGVSQSPRYKVAKRGQDVALRCDPISGHVSLFWYQQALGQGPEFLTYFQNEAQLDKSGLPSDRFFAERPEGSVSTLKIQRTQQEDSAVYLCASSLVGQGTGELFFGEGSRLTVL.

This clonotype was observed a handful of times. The rearrangement joins TRBV5-1 to TRBJ2-2; D unclear. The CDR3 has 14 amino acids. Trimming took 2 bases from V and 2 from J, leaving 7 bases between them. The germline gives CDR1 SGHRS, CDR2 YFSETQ. The CDR3 DNA sequence: TGCGCCAGCAGCTTCCGCAGAAACACCGGGGAGCTGTTTTTT. It is translated as CASSFRRNTGELFF.

This clonotype was detected many times. The chain uses TRBV12-3 or TRBV12-4 and TRBJ1-6, with D maybe TRBD1 (5 bases). This CDR3 comprises 15 residues. Trimming stripped 6 bases from V and 10 bases from J, with 19 bases between. The CDR3 DNA reads as TGTGCCAGCAGCCTTCGGGACCCTAGGGACTCACCCCTCCACTTT. This gives the protein CASSLRDPRDSPLHF.

The table lists this clonotype with a few counts. The CDR3 region has the DNA TGTGCCAGCAGCACACGGACAGGGGGTGAGACCCAGTACTTC. It codes for CASSTRTGGETQYF. This chain uses TRBV7-9 with TRBJ2-5, with TRBD1 matching over 10 bases. Germline CDR1 reads SEHNR; CDR2 reads FQNEAQ (reference sequence). The CDR3 loop spans 14 amino acids. V shed 5 bases, J shed 5 bases, and the junction held 5 bases outside the gene matches.

The rearrangement uses TRBV2 and TRBJ2-2; D perhaps matches TRBD2 (6 bases). The CDR3 runs 14 residues. Germline CDR1 SNHLY, CDR2 FYNNEI. V was clipped by 7 bases and J by 2 bases, with 11 bases between them. CDR3 loop: CASTGGGNTGELFF. CDR3 nucleotides: TGTGCCAGCACCGGGGGTGGAAACACCGGGGAGCTGTTTTTT.

The sample holds many counts of this clonotype. The chain is built from TRBV7-3 and TRBJ2-2; maybe TRBD1 (5 bases). The CDR3 is 15 residues long. The V end was cut by 5 bases, the J end by 1 base, with 11 bases between. Germline V gene data show CDR1 as SGHTA and CDR2 as FQGTGA. Here the CDR3 DNA reads TGTGCCAGCAGCCGGACACCGTTGAACACCGGGGAGCTGTTTTTT. Amino acid sequence: CASSRTPLNTGELFF.

Remarks on this clonotype: A much larger clone differs from this one at a single base, so this may be a read error. This rearrangement joins TRBV12-3 or TRBV12-4 to TRBJ1-5; no clear D. The CDR3 extends over 12 amino acids. Here the CDR3 DNA reads TGTGCCAGCAGCAATAGCAATCAGACCCAGCATTTT. Protein: CASSNSNQTQHF.

This clonotype was seen more than once but under ten times. The chain combines TRBV27 with TRBJ2-5; TRBD2 matches at 14 bases. Germline values: CDR1 MNHEY, CDR2 SMNVEV (reference sequence). This CDR3 region has 17 residues. After removal of 5 bases from V and 5 bases from J, the junction contained 10 bases not matched to a gene. The CDR3 nucleotides read TGTGCCAGCAGTCCCCGACTAGCGGGGGGGACGGGGGAGACCCAGTACTTC. Translated, it gives CASSPRLAGGTGETQYF.

The genes are TRBV28 and TRBJ1-6; D gene ambiguous. Trimming pared 5 bases from V and 9 bases from J, leaving 8 bases between. The CDR3 length is 12 residues. The germline V gene encodes CDR1 MDHEN and CDR2 SYDVKM. The CDR3, as DNA: TGTGCCAGCAGTCCACCTTCTTCACCCCTCCACTTT. It specifies CASSPPSSPLHF.

This clonotype came up a few times. V usage is TRBV12-3 or TRBV12-4 and J usage is TRBJ2-7; D could derive from TRBD1 or TRBD2 (6 bases each). Trimming removed 5 bases from V and 3 bases from J, with 14 bases in between. The CDR3 runs to 14 residues. The CDR3 here is CASSATGRSYEQYF. DNA of the CDR3: TGTGCCAGCAGTGCCACAGGGAGGAGCTACGAGCAGTACTTC.

At least ten counts were recorded for this clonotype. This chain uses TRBV7-2 with TRBJ2-7; D may be TRBD1 (5 bases). Trimming removed 4 bases at V and 0 bases at J, with 7 bases between. The CDR3 contains 13 residues. CDR1 and CDR2 from the germline V gene are SGHTA and FQGNSA. CDR3 sequence (DNA): TGTGCCAGCAGCTACGACAGCTCCTACGAGCAGTACTTC. This translates into CASSYDSSYEQYF.

This clonotype was found a few times. The chain combines TRBV20-1 with TRBJ2-1, with D maybe TRBD2 (7 bases). This CDR3 spans 14 amino acids. Between the trimmed V and J ends, which lost 5 bases and 9 bases, there was a span of 20 bases. The germline V gene encodes CDR1 DFQATT and CDR2 SNEGSKA (reference sequence). CDR3 nucleotide sequence: TGCAGTGCTTACTGGGGGGGCCAGATAGGTGAGCAGTTCTTC. Protein sequence: CSAYWGGQIGEQFF.

This clonotype was seen a few times. The chain couples TRBV7-9 to TRBJ2-5; D is ambiguous. CDR3 length: 13 amino acids. V lost 6 bases and J lost 1, with 9 bases in between. CDR1 and CDR2 (germline): SEHNR, FQNEAQ (reference sequence). The CDR3 spells CASRQTGQETQYF. The CDR3 DNA is TGTGCCAGCAGGCAGACGGGCCAAGAGACCCAGTACTTC.

The V call is TRBV18, the J call TRBJ2-7; 7 bases agree with TRBD1. With V trimmed by 4 bases and J by 4 bases, 10 bases remained unmatched. This CDR3 is built from 15 residues. Germline V CDR1 and CDR2: KGHSH, LQKENI. The CDR3 sequence: CASSLRGQVGYEQYF. CDR3 coding DNA: TGTGCCAGCTCACTCCGAGGACAGGTCGGGTACGAGCAGTACTTC.

This clonotype came up many times. V gene TRBV5-1 combines with J gene TRBJ2-1; TRBD2 agrees at 9 bases. CDR3 length: 16 residues. Per the germline V gene, CDR1 is SGHRS and CDR2 is YFSETQ. The J segment lost 0 bases and the V segment lost 4 bases, leaving 5 bases of the junction unmatched. CDR3 in amino acids: CASSTSGSSSYNEQFF. In DNA, the CDR3 is TGCGCCAGCAGCACTAGCGGGTCCAGCTCCTACAATGAGCAGTTCTTC. The entire variable domain, with the rest obtained from reference TRBV5-1 and TRBJ2-1, is as follows: KAGVTQTPRYLIKTRGQQVTLSCSPISGHRSVSWYQQTPGQGLQFLFEYFSETQRNKGNFPGRFSGRQFSNSRSEMNVSTLELGDSALYLCASSTSGSSSYNEQFFGPGTRLTVL.

V and J are TRBV28 and TRBJ1-4; D gene uncertain. V was clipped by 1 base and J by 5 bases, with 17 bases between them. Germline CDR1 MDHEN, CDR2 SYDVKM. CDR3 size: 17 residues. The CDR3: CASSLLAGPIINEKLFF. The CDR3 nucleotides read TGTGCCAGCAGTTTATTGGCAGGACCCATAATCAATGAAAAACTGTTTTTT.

This clonotype was counted between two and nine times. The chain recombines TRBV5-1 with TRBJ1-4; 7 bases agree with TRBD1. Unmatched junction bases numbered 7, after V lost 5 bases and J lost 3 bases. Germline CDR1 reads SGHRS; CDR2 reads YFSETQ. The CDR3 contains 15 residues. The CDR3 DNA follows: TGCGCCAGCAGACCCAACGACAGGGCTAATGAAAAACTGTTTTTT. This encodes CASRPNDRANEKLFF.